This T cell receptor beta chain was found in a study of T cells in tuberculosis. The overall study: CD1B tetramers identified T cells specific for mycobacterial lipid GMM.

Germline V gene data show CDR1 as SGDLS and CDR2 as YYNGEE. The V and J ends lost 3 bases and 1 base respectively, with 13 bases between them. There are 15 residues in the CDR3. Note on this clone: The antigen remains undetermined.

Study observations and caveats: The TCR-beta difference was not significant; alpha differences partly reflected length.

TCRdb's table, derived via immunoSEQ multiplex PCR, lists solely in-frame clones and lacks some. The table includes more than 35,000 clones, roughly 93% detected once. The receptor comes from a donor between 10 and 35 years old with latent tuberculosis or without tuberculosis infection. Some clones in this sample may be carry-over from other donors' samples. The V call is TRBV9, the J call TRBJ1-2, with a possible D match to TRBD1 (5 bases). The sequencing sample was made of PBMCs. The CDR3 loop reads CASSAEPTVNYGYTF. In DNA, the CDR3 is TGTGCCAGCAGCGCCGAACCGACAGTTAACTATGGCTACACCTTC.